This is a list of T cell receptor beta chains from one sample in a study of a mutant IDH1 vaccine in newly diagnosed glioma. These TCRs' antigens remain unknown. The table came from immunoSEQ multiplex PCR; TCRdb's copy has only in-frame clones and leaves some out. The table lists roughly 60,000 clones, about four fifths of them singletons. Sequenced here: PBMCs, sampled from a glioma patient whose treatment included an IDH1 peptide vaccine. These receptors were taken from a man aged 25 to 40 with glioma. The CDR3 runs from the conserved cysteine through the conserved F or W. The D gene is left open where the match is weak. Some rows mark clone size as missing; the rest say once, few, many or name a class of expanded clone.

v_gene	abundance	j_gene	d_gene	CDR3aa	CDR3nt
TRBV7-8	NA	TRBJ2-1	TRBD2	CASSLRDPRGLAGVAAYNEQFF	TGTGCCAGCAGCCTCCGAGACCCCCGGGGACTAGCGGGGGTGGCTGCCTACAATGAGCAGTTCTTC
TRBV11-1	NA	TRBJ1-1	NA	CASSLRGGTEAFF	TGTGCCAGCAGCTTAAGGGGGGGCACTGAAGCTTTCTTT
TRBV28	NA	TRBJ2-2	TRBD1	CAISDRANTGELFF	TGTGCCATCTCGGACAGGGCGAACACCGGGGAGCTGTTTTTT
TRBV2	NA	TRBJ2-7	NA	CATTARVDEQYF	TGTGCCACTACGGCCAGGGTCGACGAGCAGTACTTC
TRBV25-1	NA	TRBJ1-4	NA	CASSEAGRDEKLFF	TGTGCCAGCAGTGAAGCTGGGCGGGATGAAAAACTGTTTTTT
TRBV11-2	NA	TRBJ2-2	NA	CASSGSPSSGELFF	TGTGCCAGCAGTGGTAGCCCCAGTTCCGGGGAGCTGTTTTTT
TRBV19	NA	TRBJ1-4	NA	CAARSSGEKLFF	TGTGCCGCTCGTTCCTCGGGGGAAAAACTGTTTTTT
TRBV28	NA	TRBJ2-1	NA	CASSRYWSSYNEQFF	TGTGCCAGCAGCCGCTACTGGAGCTCCTACAATGAGCAGTTCTTC
TRBV19	NA	TRBJ1-1	TRBD1	CASRRSGTGLRNTEAFF	TGTGCCAGTAGGCGGAGTGGGACAGGTCTAAGGAACACTGAAGCTTTCTTT
TRBV19	few	TRBJ2-7	NA	CASSLQGGHYEQYF	TGTGCCAGTAGTCTGCAAGGGGGGCACTACGAGCAGTACTTC
TRBV14	NA	TRBJ2-1	TRBD2	CASSFTGLAGGKDEQFF	TGTGCCAGCAGCTTTACCGGACTAGCGGGGGGGAAGGATGAGCAGTTCTTC
TRBV15	NA	TRBJ2-2	NA	CATSRDRGQGELFF	TGTGCCACCAGCAGAGATCGTGGACAGGGGGAGCTGTTTTTT
TRBV6-5	NA	TRBJ2-1	TRBD2	CASSVQSGVYNEQFF	TGTGCCAGCAGTGTTCAAAGCGGGGTATACAATGAGCAGTTCTTC
TRBV21-1	few	TRBJ1-2	NA	CASSKGEGAGGYTF	TGTGCCAGCAGCAAAGGGGAGGGGGCCGGTGGCTACACCTTC
TRBV14	NA	TRBJ2-2	TRBD1	CASSQDRGYTGELFF	TGTGCCAGCAGCCAAGACAGGGGGTACACCGGGGAGCTGTTTTTT
TRBV7-2	NA	TRBJ1-4	NA	CASSWTATNEKLFF	TGTGCCAGCAGCTGGACAGCAACTAATGAAAAACTGTTTTTT
TRBV5-4	NA	TRBJ1-2	NA	CASSRGGERTNYGYTF	TGTGCCAGCAGCCGAGGGGGGGAGAGGACTAACTATGGCTACACCTTC
TRBV18	NA	TRBJ2-1	TRBD2	CASSQGLAGDNEQFF	TGTGCCAGCTCCCAGGGACTAGCGGGGGACAATGAGCAGTTCTTC
TRBV28	NA	TRBJ2-3	TRBD2	CASSPMAGGTDTQYF	TGTGCCAGCAGCCCCATGGCGGGGGGCACAGATACGCAGTATTTT
TRBV19	NA	TRBJ2-5	NA	CASSWTFEQETQYF	TGTGCCAGTAGCTGGACTTTTGAACAAGAGACCCAGTACTTC
TRBV15	NA	TRBJ2-1	NA	CATSRGTAYNEQFF	TGTGCCACCAGCAGAGGGACAGCGTACAATGAGCAGTTCTTC
TRBV28	NA	TRBJ2-7	TRBD2	CASSLYGSGSWEQYF	TGTGCCAGCAGTTTATATGGTAGCGGGTCTTGGGAGCAGTACTTC
TRBV7-2	NA	TRBJ2-7	NA	CASSRSSYEQYF	TGTGCCAGCAGCCGGAGCTCCTACGAGCAGTACTTC
TRBV7-8	NA	TRBJ2-1	TRBD2	CASSLAGGRTHSYNEQFF	TGTGCCAGCAGCTTAGCGGGAGGGAGGACTCACTCCTACAATGAGCAGTTCTTC
TRBV4-2	NA	TRBJ2-5	NA	CASSQDPETQYF	TGTGCCAGCAGCCAAGATCCGGAGACCCAGTACTTC
TRBV18	NA	TRBJ2-3	TRBD1	CASSLDRESTDTQYF	TGTGCCAGCTCACTGGACAGGGAGAGCACAGATACGCAGTATTTT
TRBV29-1	NA	TRBJ2-3	TRBD1	CSVGTGGTDTQYF	TGCAGCGTAGGGACAGGGGGCACAGATACGCAGTATTTT
TRBV28	once	TRBJ1-3	NA	CASSLSRGFFSGNTIYF	TGTGCCAGCAGTTTATCCAGGGGCTTTTTCTCTGGAAACACCATATATTTT
TRBV4-3	NA	TRBJ1-1	NA	CASSQPGVTEAFF	TGCGCCAGCAGCCAACCCGGGGTCACTGAAGCTTTCTTT
TRBV19	NA	TRBJ1-6	NA	CASSMETFNSPLHF	TGTGCCAGTAGTATGGAGACATTTAATTCACCCCTCCACTTT
TRBV19	NA	TRBJ1-5	NA	CASSPRDHGGQPQHF	TGTGCCAGTAGTCCCCGGGACCATGGGGGACAGCCCCAGCATTTT
TRBV28	once	TRBJ2-7	TRBD2	CASSPGGRVIYEQYF	TGTGCCAGCAGCCCCGGGGGGAGGGTGATCTACGAGCAGTACTTC
TRBV27	NA	TRBJ2-7	NA	CASSLSMRSEQYF	TGTGCCAGCAGTTTAAGTATGAGGTCCGAGCAGTACTTC
TRBV7-9	NA	TRBJ2-2	TRBD1	CASSSGTGNTGELFF	TGTGCCAGCAGTTCCGGGACAGGGAACACCGGGGAGCTGTTTTTT
TRBV19	NA	TRBJ1-1	NA	CASSIGEGNTEAFF	TGTGCCAGTAGTATAGGGGAGGGGAACACTGAAGCTTTCTTT
TRBV18	NA	TRBJ2-7	NA	CASSPGVGKPHEQYF	TGTGCCAGCTCACCAGGGGTGGGAAAACCCCACGAGCAGTACTTC
TRBV5-1	NA	TRBJ2-3	TRBD1	CASSEPGQGVTDTQYF	TGCGCCAGCAGCGAACCGGGACAGGGGGTGACAGATACGCAGTATTTT
TRBV4-1	once	TRBJ1-4	TRBD1	CASSQEGQGNEKLFF	TGCGCCAGCAGCCAAGAAGGACAGGGAAATGAAAAACTGTTTTTT
TRBV25-1	few	TRBJ1-1	TRBD1	CASSAPRQGDTEAFF	TGTGCCAGCAGTGCTCCACGGCAGGGGGACACTGAAGCTTTCTTT
TRBV7-7	NA	TRBJ2-2	NA	CASSLSAGKGAGELFF	TGTGCCAGCAGCTTATCGGCAGGGAAAGGGGCCGGGGAGCTGTTTTTT
TRBV11-2	NA	TRBJ1-1	NA	CASSLPGPEAFF	TGTGCCAGCAGCTTGCCCGGACCTGAAGCTTTCTTT
TRBV7-2	NA	TRBJ2-4	NA	CASSLGGWAGANIQYF	TGTGCCAGCAGCTTAGGGGGATGGGCAGGCGCAAACATTCAGTACTTC
TRBV19	NA	TRBJ2-3	TRBD1	CASSSRDRGRTDTQYF	TGTGCCAGTAGTAGCCGGGACAGGGGGCGCACAGATACGCAGTATTTT
TRBV15	NA	TRBJ1-2	NA	CATSSEEYNYGYTF	TGTGCCACCAGCAGTGAGGAGTATAACTATGGCTACACCTTC
TRBV7-6	few	TRBJ2-7	NA	CASSLAPGQTNSYEQYF	TGTGCCAGCAGCTTAGCTCCCGGACAGACCAACTCCTACGAGCAGTACTTC
TRBV30	NA	TRBJ2-7	TRBD1	CAWSVREGRQGASEQYF	TGTGCCTGGAGTGTACGAGAGGGGAGGCAGGGGGCATCCGAGCAGTACTTC
TRBV28	NA	TRBJ1-2	NA	CASSLGGGAGLNYGYTF	TGTGCCAGCAGTTTAGGGGGGGGCGCAGGGCTAAACTATGGCTACACCTTC
TRBV5-4	NA	TRBJ2-3	NA	CASSFGLVKSYHTQYF	TGTGCCAGCAGCTTTGGGCTAGTGAAGTCTTACCATACGCAGTATTTT
TRBV18	NA	TRBJ2-5	TRBD2	CASSAGVKETQYF	TGTGCCAGCTCCGCGGGGGTTAAAGAGACCCAGTACTTC